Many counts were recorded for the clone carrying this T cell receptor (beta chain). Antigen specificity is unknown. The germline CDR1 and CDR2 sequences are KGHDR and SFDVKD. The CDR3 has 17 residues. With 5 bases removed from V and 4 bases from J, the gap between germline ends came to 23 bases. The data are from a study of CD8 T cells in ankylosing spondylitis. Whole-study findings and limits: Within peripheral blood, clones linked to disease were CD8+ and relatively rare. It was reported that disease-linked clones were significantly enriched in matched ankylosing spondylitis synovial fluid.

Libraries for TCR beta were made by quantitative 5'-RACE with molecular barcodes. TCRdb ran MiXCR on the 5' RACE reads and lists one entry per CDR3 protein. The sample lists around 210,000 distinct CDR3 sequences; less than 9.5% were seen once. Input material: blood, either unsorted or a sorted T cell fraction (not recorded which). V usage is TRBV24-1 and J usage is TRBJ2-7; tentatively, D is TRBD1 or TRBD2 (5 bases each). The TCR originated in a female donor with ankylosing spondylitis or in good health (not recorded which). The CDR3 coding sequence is TGTGCCACCAGTGCCCAAGGGAGAGGGGACGGCGCTTACGAGCAGTACTTC. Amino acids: CATSAQGRGDGAYEQYF.